The entry below gives a single T cell receptor beta chain sequence along with its context. Its binding antigen is unknown. No per-base quality is available; no much larger clone lies one base away. CDR1 is given as SGHNT and CDR2 as YENEEA, both from the germline V gene. V ends up 5 bases short and J 1 base short, with an unmatched junction base count of 8. The CDR3 spans 16 residues, from the cysteine through the phenylalanine. Kept here is only the CDR3 DNA, which spans 48 bases and is read in frame from base 1. The TCR beta CDR3 regions were amplified from the RNA transcripts. A first-round RT-PCR of the TCR CDR3 used the HTBI primer set with the Qiagen OneStep RT-PCR kit. Libraries were constructed in a second round of multiplex PCR, after which size selection and purification were performed. Libraries were sequenced paired-end with 100 bp reads on an Illumina HiSeq2000. Processing in the source paper ran as follows. SOAPnuke was used to process the raw data, removing reads that contained adapters or uncalled bases, had a mean Phred below 15, or lacked an exact match to the constant primer or identifier. High-quality paired reads were merged using COPE v1.2.5, and each unique nucleotide sequence was defined as a clonotype. MiTCR v1.1 was used to align clonotypes to the IMGT TRBV, TRBD and TRBJ reference segments. Only V-J combinations with frequency above 0.0001, covering 99.2% of repertoires, were analysed. The TCS score was defined as F50 (clonal expansion) divided by E x V (chaos), with BLOSUM62-based TCRdist calculated between CDR3 peptides within each V-J. Welch's t-statistics and random forest reduced fewer than 600 V-J features to around 14, which were used in a naive Bayes classifier (R e1071). The similarity between thyroid and blood repertoires was quantified using the Morisita-Horn index. TCRdb reworked the public reads: Q25 trimming with fastp, MiXCR clone assembly, productive beta chains retained. A single entry per CDR3 protein holds the most common genes and DNA from its merged rows. TCRdb, not the authors, supplied the V and J calls. For this sample there are hundreds of thousands of distinct CDR3 sequences; 38% appear just once. The ten biggest clones cover about 9% of the sample.

A patient counted as having stable Graves' hyperthyroidism if no progression to ophthalmopathy occurred over 18 months of follow-up. Hyperthyroidism patients were newly diagnosed, had a disease duration of under 2 months, and were aged 18 to 65 years. Exclusion was applied to patients with uncontrolled infections, other autoimmune diseases, pregnancy or lactation. Diagnoses relied on clinical symptoms, serum thyroxine and TRAb, thyroid ultrasound and orbital computed tomography. Ficoll-Paque density gradient centrifugation was used to isolate PBMCs from around 10 ml of fresh peripheral blood. Total RNA was extracted using Trizol reagent, and RNA quality was assessed on an Agilent 2100 Bioanalyzer. These data come from a study of T cells in Graves' hyperthyroidism and ophthalmopathy (dated by TCRdb to between 2018 and 2020). Concerning the study at large: Peripheral blood samples were taken at the time of initial diagnosis, prior to any treatment. After blood sampling, hyperthyroidism patients were treated with methimazole at a starting dose of 30 mg daily, and ophthalmopathy patients were treated with high-dose intravenous methylprednisolone. According to the paper, TCR Vbeta CDR3 sequencing was carried out on approximately 140 peripheral blood samples, which came from about 45 ophthalmopathy, about 75 hyperthyroidism and 17 progressor patients. In addition, the study compared T-cell repertoires in thyroid tissue and in blood from a handful of Graves' hyperthyroidism patients. The approximately 98 discovery patients were randomly divided into training and test sets at a 7:3 ratio. An independent validation cohort of 18 to 20 hyperthyroidism patients and about 15 patients who later progressed to ophthalmopathy tested prospective prediction of ophthalmopathy. To identify distinguishing TCR V-J signatures, a discovery cohort of around 100 patients was used, comprising 43 with Graves' ophthalmopathy and 55 to 65 with stable Graves' hyperthyroidism.

The investigation overall reported the following: Most expanded thyroid clonotypes (frequency above 0.001) were also detected in blood, a finding suggesting that blood repertoires may reflect thyroid immune responses. No statistical method was used to fix the sample size in advance, and group allocation was not hidden from the investigators. In cross-validation, a model built on a 13 V-J signature told ophthalmopathy apart from stable hyperthyroidism with approximately 91% sensitivity and roughly 81% specificity, and in testing the same model reached 80%/75%. In validation, progression to ophthalmopathy was predicted by the model with more than 65% sensitivity and around 76% specificity, a median of roughly 6 months before onset.

The chain links TRBV11-3 with TRBJ1-1, with 9 junctional bases fitting TRBD1. This sequence originates from a man younger than 30 with Graves' hyperthyroidism. Sequencing was performed on blood. The nucleotides read TGTGCCAGCAGCACCTACAGGGGGCTGGAGAACACTGAAGCTTTCTTT. This translates into CASSTYRGLENTEAFF.